This TCR beta chain was identified in a study of neurological immune-mediated disorders. Whole-study results and caveats: Subjects shared no identical expanded-clone CDR3 amino acid sequences, suggesting private TCR-beta repertoires in all groups.

There are many counts of this clonotype. Its antigen is still unknown. With 10-nucleotide random UMIs included, cDNA was synthesized by 5'RACE. TCRdb reanalysed the 5' RACE reads using MiXCR and keeps one entry per CDR3 protein. The table lists roughly 74,000 distinct CDR3 sequences, around 5.2% of them singletons. This CDR3 region has 15 residues. Trimming at V came to 9 bases and at J to 6 bases, leaving 14 bases not matched to a gene. The V call is TRBV12-3 or TRBV12-4, the J call TRBJ1-1; the match to TRBD1 covers 9 bases. Sequencing used PBMCs. The TCR sequence derives from a man in his late teens or twenties with multiple sclerosis. The CDR3 protein is CASSPGQGLSPEAFF. The CDR3 DNA reads TGTGCCAGTAGCCCTGGACAGGGGCTGAGCCCTGAAGCTTTCTTT.